The 27 T cell receptor beta chains listed next were all sequenced from one sample in a study of cytomegalovirus exposure and HLA in healthy donors. This PCR relied on a set of 60 Vbeta primers and 13 Jbeta primers. The assay was immunoSEQ multiplex PCR, and TCRdb's table has in-frame clones only and misses some. This repertoire shows about 84,000 clones, more than 50% found once; its top ten account for 15%. Sequenced sample: PBMCs. The origin of the receptors is a woman in her thirties or forties in good health and CMV-seropositive.

This clone was observed a handful of times. This rearrangement joins TRBV4-2 to TRBJ2-7; TRBD1 aligns across 10 bases. The V gene end was trimmed by 5 bases and the J gene end by 4 bases; junction bases not matched to a gene: 14. Germline CDR1 and CDR2: LGHNA and YNFKEQ. The CDR3 length is 17 residues. As DNA, the CDR3 is TGTGCCAGCAGCGAAACCGACCCAAGACAGGGGGCATACGAGCAGTACTTC. This translates into CASSETDPRQGAYEQYF.

The rearrangement uses TRBV30 and TRBJ2-1; D unresolved. Between the trimmed V and J ends, which lost 6 bases and 8 bases, there was a span of 11 bases. Germline V gene lookup returns CDR1 GTSNPN and CDR2 SVGIG (reference sequence). The CDR3 is made up of 11 amino acids. The CDR3 loop is CACYPSYEQFF. The CDR3 region has the DNA TGTGCCTGCTACCCAAGCTATGAGCAGTTCTTC.

The chain has TRBV11-2 and TRBJ2-3; D is perhaps TRBD2 (6 bases). CDR1 and CDR2 (germline): SGHAT, FQNNGV. V lost 6 bases, J lost 5 bases, and 9 bases lay in between. The CDR3 runs 12 residues. Here the CDR3 reads CASSRGGDTQYF. In nucleotides, the CDR3 is TGTGCCAGCAGTCGGGGAGGAGATACGCAGTATTTT.

The genes are TRBV27 and TRBJ2-3, with a possible D match to TRBD1 (6 bases). The germline CDR1 and CDR2 sequences are MNHEY and SMNVEV (reference sequence). CDR3 length: 15 residues. V was trimmed by 3 bases and J by 7 bases, leaving 17 bases between them. The CDR3 region is CASSFIGGRAYTQYF. The CDR3 region has the DNA TGTGCCAGCAGTTTTATAGGGGGTAGGGCCTATACGCAGTATTTT.

J is TRBJ1-2 and V is TRBV6-5, with 7 bases identical to TRBD1. V dropped 4 bases and J dropped 10; count of bases not matched to a gene: 9. The CDR3 totals 13 residues. Germline loops: CDR1 MNHEY, CDR2 SVGAGI. CDR3 sequence: CASSSGGFFVYTF. CDR3 nucleotide sequence: TGTGCCAGCAGTTCAGGGGGGTTTTTTGTCTACACCTTC.

The chain carries TRBV7-2 and TRBJ2-2; 11 bases map to TRBD2. J lost 3 bases, V lost 4 bases, and 1 base had no gene match. This CDR3 contains 15 residues. Germline V CDR1 and CDR2: SGHTA, FQGNSA. Written as DNA, the CDR3 is TGTGCCAGCAGCTGGGGACTAGCGGACACCGGGGAGCTGTTTTTT. It is translated as CASSWGLADTGELFF.

This clone was seen a few times. CDR3 region: CASSAGQGADTQYF. The DNA for the CDR3 is TGTGCCAGCAGCGCGGGACAGGGGGCAGATACGCAGTATTTT. The chain joins TRBV7-2 to TRBJ2-3; 11 bases align to TRBD1. Per germline, CDR1 SGHTA and CDR2 FQGNSA. The CDR3 covers 14 residues. The trim removed 5 bases at V and 4 bases at J, leaving 2 bases unmatched.

The chain's CDR3 is CASSNPGQPQETQYF. As DNA, the CDR3 is TGTGCCAGCAGCAACCCGGGACAGCCCCAAGAGACCCAGTACTTC. The V and J genes are TRBV5-4 and TRBJ2-5; TRBD1 aligns across 7 bases. Germline V gives CDR1 SGHNT, CDR2 YYREEE (reference sequence). V lost 4 bases and J lost 1; bases outside the gene matches: 7. The CDR3 consists of 15 residues. Filled out from reference TRBV5-4 and TRBJ2-5, the complete variable domain reads ETGVTQSPTHLIKTRGQQVTLRCSSQSGHNTVSWYQQALGQGPQFIFQYYREEENGRGNFPPRFSGLQFPNYSSELNVNALELDDSALYLCASSNPGQPQETQYFGPGTRLLVL.

CDR3 loop: CASSLREAGEQFF. In DNA form, the CDR3 reads TGCGCCAGCAGCTTAAGGGAGGCGGGTGAGCAGTTCTTC. The V call is TRBV5-1, the J call TRBJ2-1; the D gene is possibly TRBD2 (6 bases). The CDR3 consists of 13 residues. V shed 2 bases and J shed 9 bases, with 12 bases lying between them. Germline V gene lookup returns CDR1 SGHRS and CDR2 YFSETQ.

The V call is TRBV6-5, the J call TRBJ2-5; D possibly corresponds to TRBD1 (5 bases). Trimming removed 4 bases from V and 0 bases from J, with 12 bases in between. Germline CDR1 MNHEY, CDR2 SVGAGI. There are 15 residues in the CDR3. DNA of the CDR3: TGTGCCAGCAGTTTGACAGCCGGGTACCAAGAGACCCAGTACTTC. Residues: CASSLTAGYQETQYF.

The sample holds a few counts of this clone. The chain combines TRBV9 with TRBJ1-1; possibly TRBD1 for D (6 bases). This CDR3 comprises 16 residues. The V end lost 4 bases, the J end lost 0 bases, and 16 bases lay between the germline ends. Germline V gene data show CDR1 as SGDLS and CDR2 as YYNGEE. Here the CDR3 reads CASSRRGGRLNTEAFF. For the CDR3, the DNA is TGTGCCAGCAGCCGTAGGGGGGGGCGATTGAACACTGAAGCTTTCTTT.

The J gene is TRBJ2-3, the V gene TRBV11-2, with D maybe TRBD2 (5 bases). Germline values: CDR1 SGHAT, CDR2 FQNNGV. V was pared by 1 base and J by 4 bases, with 12 bases between. The CDR3 spans 15 residues. In DNA, the CDR3 is TGTGCCAGCAGCTTAGTCGCGGCGGGTGCAGATACGCAGTATTTT. Protein product: CASSLVAAGADTQYF.

V gene TRBV2 combines with J gene TRBJ1-5, with 7 bases lining up with TRBD1. Germline lookup yields CDR1 SNHLY and CDR2 FYNNEI. The junction had 2 bases not matched to a gene; V was cut back by 9 bases and J by 0 bases. This CDR3 has 13 residues. The CDR3 sequence: CASTGDSNQPQHF. In nucleotides, the CDR3 is TGTGCCAGTACAGGGGATAGCAATCAGCCCCAGCATTTT. Combining the CDR3 with reference TRBV2 and TRBJ1-5 gives the whole variable domain EPEVTQTPSHQVTQMGQEVILRCVPISNHLYFYWYRQILGQKVEFLVSFYNNEISEKSEIFDDQFSVERPDGSNFTLKIRSTKLEDSAMYFCASTGDSNQPQHFGDGTRLSIL.

This clone has a handful of counts. V and J are TRBV9 and TRBJ1-1; maybe TRBD1 (6 bases). The CDR3 covers 18 residues. Trimming removed 3 bases from V and 2 bases from J, with 23 bases in between. In germline, CDR1 is SGDLS, CDR2 YYNGEE. CDR3 region: CASSDPRGGTTQNTEAFF. CDR3 nucleotides: TGTGCCAGCAGCGACCCCAGGGGAGGGACCACTCAAAACACTGAAGCTTTCTTT.

The chain has TRBV7-8 and TRBJ1-5; D unclear. Trimming removed 5 bases at V and 4 bases at J, with 12 bases between. Germline values: CDR1 SGHVS, CDR2 FQNEAQ. The CDR3 runs 14 residues. The CDR3 here is CASSLRYGNQPQHF. CDR3 in DNA: TGTGCCAGCAGCCTCCGGTACGGGAATCAGCCCCAGCATTTT.

The gene calls are TRBV14 and TRBJ1-4, with 8 bases matching TRBD1. Germline trimming cut 3 bases from V and 10 bases from J; bases unmatched to any gene: 16. The CDR3 spans 17 residues. Germline CDR1 is SGHDN and CDR2 is FVKESK. The CDR3 loop is CASSQRQGIASEVKLFF. The CDR3, as DNA: TGTGCCAGCAGCCAGAGACAGGGGATCGCCTCTGAAGTAAAACTGTTTTTT.

The chain uses TRBV28 and TRBJ1-5; a weak D match, TRBD1 (6 bases). The CDR3 spans 12 residues. Germline V gives CDR1 MDHEN, CDR2 SYDVKM. V was cut by 5 bases and J by 10 bases, with 12 bases left in between. CDR3 sequence reads: CASSPTGFPQHF. The CDR3 DNA reads as TGTGCCAGCAGTCCAACAGGGTTTCCCCAGCATTTT.

J is TRBJ2-5 and V is TRBV7-2; 7 bases map to TRBD2. Germline CDR1 reads SGHTA; CDR2 reads FQGNSA. The CDR3 has 14 amino acids. J lost 1 base, V lost 4 bases, and 3 bases had no gene match. The CDR3 DNA reads as TGTGCCAGCAGCTGGGCGGGAGCCCAAGAGACCCAGTACTTC. Translated: CASSWAGAQETQYF.

This sequence joins TRBV7-9 and TRBJ1-1; 8 nucleotides line up with TRBD1. The CDR3 spans 15 residues. V dropped 5 bases and J dropped 4; count of bases not matched to a gene: 9. Germline assignment: CDR1 SEHNR and CDR2 FQNEAQ (reference sequence). CDR3 sequence (DNA): TGTGCCAGCAGCACTCGCGGACAGGGCGGCACTGAAGCTTTCTTT. The encoded protein is CASSTRGQGGTEAFF.

This clone was seen a single time. The J gene is TRBJ1-1, the V gene TRBV18, with D uncertain. V was clipped by 3 bases and J by 1 base, with 9 bases between them. Germline assignment: CDR1 KGHSH and CDR2 LQKENI. The CDR3 runs to 14 residues. The CDR3 loop is CASSPQQKNTEAFF. In nucleotides, the CDR3 is TGTGCCAGCTCACCTCAACAGAAGAACACTGAAGCTTTCTTT.

The chain has TRBV18 and TRBJ2-2; 10 positions match TRBD1. The CDR3 sequence is 16 residues long. Germline V gene lookup returns CDR1 KGHSH and CDR2 LQKENI. Germline trimming cut 1 base from V and 6 bases from J; bases unmatched to any gene: 5. CDR3 region: CASSPRWGQGSGELFF. In nucleotides, the CDR3 is TGTGCCAGCTCACCACGGTGGGGACAGGGGTCCGGGGAGCTGTTTTTT.

CDR3 in DNA: TGTGCCAGCAGTTTATATGGGACTAGCGGTAACTACGAGCAGTACTTC. This translates into CASSLYGTSGNYEQYF. V and J are TRBV28 and TRBJ2-7; 11 bases line up with TRBD2. Looked up from germline, CDR1 is MDHEN and CDR2 is SYDVKM. The CDR3 length is 16 residues. V trimming: 1 base; J trimming: 3 bases; junction bases outside the gene matches: 5.

This clone has a handful of counts. The chain has TRBV7-2 and TRBJ1-3; 7 bases are shared with TRBD1. The CDR3 sequence is 18 residues long. The germline gives CDR1 SGHTA, CDR2 FQGNSA. J was trimmed by 0 bases and V by 2 bases; bases with no gene match: 10. Here the CDR3 reads CASSLTPGQHYSGNTIYF. CDR3 DNA: TGTGCCAGCAGCTTAACGCCGGGACAGCATTACTCTGGAAACACCATATATTTT.

The genes are TRBV27 and TRBJ2-4; TRBD1 matches 8 bases. The ends lost 7 bases at V and 5 bases at J; junction bases unmatched: 7. This CDR3 is 14 amino acids long. Germline V gives CDR1 MNHEY, CDR2 SMNVEV (reference sequence). The CDR3 loop is CASTAGTGQNIQYF. The CDR3 bases are TGTGCCAGCACCGCCGGGACAGGCCAAAACATTCAGTACTTC.

The gene calls are TRBV6-1 and TRBJ2-3; 10 bases align to TRBD2. From germline, CDR1 is MNHNS and CDR2 SASEGT. The length of the CDR3 is 14 residues. V lost 4 bases to trimming and J lost 3 bases; unmatched junction nucleotides: 1. CDR3 nucleotides: TGTGCCAGCAGTGCGGGACTAGCGACAGATACGCAGTATTTT. It encodes CASSAGLATDTQYF.

The V call is TRBV21-1, the J call TRBJ2-7; TRBD1, the table's D call, lacks a check against the DNA. TRBV21-1 is listed as a pseudogene. The CDR3 contains 14 residues. The CDR3 spells CASSLEWTGDEQYF. The CDR3 coding sequence is TGTGCCAGCAGCCTAGAGTGGACAGGGGATGAGCAGTACTTC.

This clone was observed a handful of times. This chain connects TRBV5-1 to TRBJ2-7, with 10 bases that match TRBD1. J lost 5 bases, V lost 5 bases, and 7 bases had no gene match. CDR3 length: 14 amino acids. The germline gives CDR1 SGHRS, CDR2 YFSETQ. The CDR3, as DNA: TGCGCCAGCAGAGGGACAGGGGCAAAGAACGAGCAGTACTTC. Translation gives CASRGTGAKNEQYF.